The T cell receptor beta chain described here comes from a study of identifying expanded T cells in peripheral blood. Of note for this clone: The antigen remains undetermined.

Notes on the study in general: Differentially abundant clones: about 1.2 between replicates, 16.4 at about 13 days, roughly 18 at four. Across healthy donors, higher total template counts meant significantly greater two-week count variance.

The CDR3 extends over 14 amino acids. J lost 9 bases, V lost 5 bases, and 8 bases had no gene match. Germline V gives CDR1 GTSNPN, CDR2 SVGIG (reference sequence). Assay used: immunoSEQ multiplex PCR; TCRdb lists only in-frame clones, some missing. The table shows around 84,000 clones, with about 90% occurring only once. Collection occurred without any documented infections or immune events in donors. Sequencing was done on a sample of blood. The V gene is TRBV30, the J gene TRBJ2-1, with 12 bases aligning to TRBD2. The receptor was isolated from a person aged 18-70 years in good health. The CDR3 coding sequence is TGTGCCTGGTCTAGCGGGAGGGCCTTCAGTGAGCAGTTCTTC. The encoded protein is CAWSSGRAFSEQFF.